The rows below give T cell receptor beta chains drawn from one sample of a study of radiation and T cells in renal cell carcinoma. Repertoires were generated with immunoSEQ multiplex PCR, while TCRdb's copy carries only in-frame clones and drops some. The table has around 140,000 clones, 86% seen once. The input for sequencing was blood, taken from a patient whose treatment included radiotherapy and nephrectomy. These receptors originate from a woman aged 45-60 years with renal cell carcinoma. CDR3s include the opening cysteine and the closing phenylalanine or tryptophan. The D gene is left open where the match is weak. Clone size is stated in some rows and not others, as once, few, many or a class when expanded.

DNA: TGTGCCAGCAGCTTGAAAACTAGCGGGGGCTACGAGCAGTACTTC
CDR3: CASSLKTSGGYEQYF
V: TRBV5-4
size: .
J: TRBJ2-7
D: TRBD2

DNA: TGTGCCAGCAGTTACAGCGTGATTGGCACCGCGACCCCCTCTGGGGCCAACGTCCTGACTTTC
CDR3: CASSYSVIGTATPSGANVLTF
V: TRBV6-7
size: .
J: TRBJ2-6
D: .

DNA: TGTGCCAGCAGCGTAGAAGCTTCCGAGCAGTACTTC
CDR3: CASSVEASEQYF
V: TRBV9
size: .
J: TRBJ2-7
D: .

DNA: TGCGCCAGCAGCTTGAGGGGAGGGGATGAAAAACTGTTTTTT
CDR3: CASSLRGGDEKLFF
V: TRBV5-1
size: .
J: TRBJ1-4
D: .

DNA: TGCGCCAGCAGGCTAGCGGGGGGGCCCCGGGAGCAGTTCTTC
CDR3: CASRLAGGPREQFF
V: TRBV5-1
size: .
J: TRBJ2-1
D: TRBD2

DNA: TGCGCCAGCAGCTTGTCGTGGGAAAACACTGAAGCTTTCTTT
CDR3: CASSLSWENTEAFF
V: TRBV5-1
size: .
J: TRBJ1-1
D: .

DNA: TGTGCCAGCAGCTTAGGAGACTCTGGAAACACCATATATTTT
CDR3: CASSLGDSGNTIYF
V: TRBV7-2
size: .
J: TRBJ1-3
D: .

DNA: TGTGCCAGCAGCTCTAGCGGGTCCTCCTACGAGCAGTACTTC
CDR3: CASSSSGSSYEQYF
V: TRBV7-9
size: .
J: TRBJ2-7
D: TRBD2

DNA: TGTGCTAGTGGTCCGGCGGGACGGGGTGGCTACACCTTC
CDR3: CASGPAGRGGYTF
V: TRBV12-5
size: .
J: TRBJ1-2
D: .

DNA: TGTGCCAGCAGCCGGACTAGCGGGGGGGGACAAGAGACCCAGTACTTC
CDR3: CASSRTSGGGQETQYF
V: TRBV7-2
size: .
J: TRBJ2-5
D: TRBD2

DNA: TGTGCCAGCAGTTCCGGGTCATTGGGGCGCAATCAGCCCCAGCATTTT
CDR3: CASSSGSLGRNQPQHF
V: TRBV28
size: .
J: TRBJ1-5
D: .

DNA: TGTGCCAGCAGGCTCGGTCATCAGGCTAACTATGGCTACACCTTC
CDR3: CASRLGHQANYGYTF
V: TRBV6-5
size: .
J: TRBJ1-2
D: .

DNA: TGTGCCAGCAGCTTGGCCGGGCACCGGGAGACCCAGTACTTC
CDR3: CASSLAGHRETQYF
V: TRBV5-3
size: .
J: TRBJ2-5
D: .

DNA: TGCAGTGCTCTAGGGGGGAGAGGCTACACCTTC
CDR3: CSALGGRGYTF
V: TRBV20-1
size: .
J: TRBJ1-2
D: .

DNA: TGCGCCAGCAGCTGGGACTACCCGAGCTCCTACAATGAGCAGTTCTTC
CDR3: CASSWDYPSSYNEQFF
V: TRBV10-1
size: .
J: TRBJ2-1
D: TRBD2

DNA: TGTGCCAGCAGCCCGGGTCGGGGTGTGGGGTATTTT
CDR3: CASSPGRGVGYF
V: TRBV5-6
size: .
J: TRBJ2-3
D: .

DNA: TGTGCCAGCAGCTTAGGGGCTAGCACAGATACGCAGTATTTT
CDR3: CASSLGASTDTQYF
V: TRBV7-2
size: .
J: TRBJ2-3
D: .

DNA: TGTGCCAGTAGTACCCCCGCGGTTGGGAGCACTGAAGCTTTCTTT
CDR3: CASSTPAVGSTEAFF
V: TRBV19
size: .
J: TRBJ1-1
D: .

DNA: TGTGCCAGCTCACCCCCCATCAACACTGAAGCTTTCTTT
CDR3: CASSPPINTEAFF
V: TRBV18
size: once
J: TRBJ1-1
D: .

DNA: TGTGCCAGCTCTGGGGGGGTGGACACTGAAGCTTTCTTT
CDR3: CASSGGVDTEAFF
V: TRBV7-6
size: .
J: TRBJ1-1
D: .

DNA: TGCGCCAGCAGCCAGGGACTAGCGGGTGTTGAGCAGTTCTTC
CDR3: CASSQGLAGVEQFF
V: TRBV4-3
size: .
J: TRBJ2-1
D: TRBD2

DNA: TGTGCCAGTAGCACGGGACATTTCTATGGCTACACCTTC
CDR3: CASSTGHFYGYTF
V: TRBV19
size: .
J: TRBJ1-2
D: .

DNA: TGTGCCAGCAGCGTAGGAGGCACAGATACGCAGTATTTT
CDR3: CASSVGGTDTQYF
V: TRBV9
size: .
J: TRBJ2-3
D: .

DNA: TGTGCCAGCATCCCGGCCGGCGGCATCAATCAGCCCCAGCATTTT
CDR3: CASIPAGGINQPQHF
V: TRBV6-1
size: .
J: TRBJ1-5
D: .

DNA: TGTGCCAGCAGCCCCTCCAGGGGCTCCTACGAGCAGTACTTC
CDR3: CASSPSRGSYEQYF
V: TRBV7-6
size: few
J: TRBJ2-7
D: .

DNA: TGTGCCAGCAGTTACTGGGGCAATCAGCCCCAGCATTTT
CDR3: CASSYWGNQPQHF
V: TRBV6-5
size: .
J: TRBJ1-5
D: .

DNA: TGTGCCAGCAGCTCCCTCCGAGGAGGGGCGGCAACTAATGAAAAACTGTTTTTT
CDR3: CASSSLRGGAATNEKLFF
V: TRBV7-9
size: .
J: TRBJ1-4
D: .

DNA: TGTGCCAGCAGCGAACTAGCGGGAGGGCAGGAGACCCAGTACTTC
CDR3: CASSELAGGQETQYF
V: TRBV9
size: once
J: TRBJ2-5
D: TRBD2

DNA: TGCGCCAGCAGCCACCCCGTGGGCGGGTCGAATGAGCAGTTCTTC
CDR3: CASSHPVGGSNEQFF
V: TRBV4-3
size: .
J: TRBJ2-1
D: .

DNA: TGTGCCAGCGGAGCGGCGGGGACTAATTCACCCCTCCACTTT
CDR3: CASGAAGTNSPLHF
V: TRBV18
size: .
J: TRBJ1-6
D: .

DNA: TGTGCCAGCAGACTGGGACAGTACAAAGAAGAGACCCAGTACTTC
CDR3: CASRLGQYKEETQYF
V: TRBV7-2
size: .
J: TRBJ2-5
D: TRBD1

DNA: TGTGCCTGTAGGACGGGGAACACTGAAGCTTTCTTT
CDR3: CACRTGNTEAFF
V: TRBV30
size: .
J: TRBJ1-1
D: .

DNA: TGTGCCAGCTCACCACTGGACAGGGTGGATTCACCCCTCCACTTT
CDR3: CASSPLDRVDSPLHF
V: TRBV18
size: .
J: TRBJ1-6
D: TRBD1

DNA: TGTGCCAGCAGTGACCCTCAGGAAGGCAGGGGGTCCTACAATGAGCAGTTCTTC
CDR3: CASSDPQEGRGSYNEQFF
V: TRBV6-4
size: .
J: TRBJ2-1
D: TRBD1

DNA: TGTGCCAGCAGCTTCGAGGGATCCGAGCAGTACTTC
CDR3: CASSFEGSEQYF
V: TRBV11-2
size: few
J: TRBJ2-7
D: .

DNA: TGTGCCAGCAGCCGAACCGGGACTAGAGAGTACAATGAGCAGTTCTTC
CDR3: CASSRTGTREYNEQFF
V: TRBV9
size: .
J: TRBJ2-1
D: TRBD2

DNA: TGTGCCAGCAGTTTTTTCTCGGTCATATTGGGCGAGCAGTACTTC
CDR3: CASSFFSVILGEQYF
V: TRBV28
size: .
J: TRBJ2-7
D: .

DNA: TGTGCCAGCAGTTACTCCGGCCCTTCGAACACTGAAGCTTTCTTT
CDR3: CASSYSGPSNTEAFF
V: TRBV6-5
size: .
J: TRBJ1-1
D: .

DNA: TGTGCCAGCATTCATACGGGGACCCATACTAATGAAAAACTGTTTTTT
CDR3: CASIHTGTHTNEKLFF
V: TRBV6-6
size: .
J: TRBJ1-4
D: .

DNA: TGCGCCAGCAAAGTAGTAGTAGCCGGGGAGCTGTTTTTT
CDR3: CASKVVVAGELFF
V: TRBV10-2
size: .
J: TRBJ2-2
D: .

DNA: TGTGCCACTCAAGGACAGTCGAACACCGGGGAGCTGTTTTTT
CDR3: CATQGQSNTGELFF
V: TRBV10-3
size: .
J: TRBJ2-2
D: .

DNA: TGTGCCAGCAGGGGAGGGACAGGTGGGGGGAAACTGTTTTTT
CDR3: CASRGGTGGGKLFF
V: TRBV28
size: .
J: TRBJ1-4
D: TRBD1

DNA: TGTGCCAGCAGCGCCTATCTTAATGAAAAACTGTTTTTT
CDR3: CASSAYLNEKLFF
V: TRBV7-2
size: .
J: TRBJ1-4
D: .

DNA: TGCGCCAGCAGCCAAGACCTTCCGAGCGGGAGAAGGTACGAGCAGTACTTC
CDR3: CASSQDLPSGRRYEQYF
V: TRBV4-3
size: .
J: TRBJ2-7
D: TRBD2

DNA: TGTGCCAGCAGTACTCAGGGGGCGGGGTTCTCCTACGAGCAGTACTTC
CDR3: CASSTQGAGFSYEQYF
V: TRBV28
size: .
J: TRBJ2-7
D: TRBD1

DNA: TGTGCCAGCAGCTTGGCCTCTGTGGACGAAAGGGGCGAGTATTTT
CDR3: CASSLASVDERGEYF
V: TRBV5-4
size: .
J: TRBJ2-3
D: .

DNA: TGTGCCAGCAGCTCAACCACTCATCGGACAGTTAAAGCCTATTATCAGCCCCAGCATTTT
CDR3: CASSSTTHRTVKAYYQPQHF
V: TRBV7-6
size: .
J: TRBJ1-5
D: .

DNA: TGTGCCAGCAGTACCGACCCGCTCGGGGAAGCTTTCTTT
CDR3: CASSTDPLGEAFF
V: TRBV2
size: .
J: TRBJ1-1
D: .

DNA: TGCGCCAGCAGCCAAGATCACAGGTCTGAAGCTTTCTTT
CDR3: CASSQDHRSEAFF
V: TRBV4-3
size: few
J: TRBJ1-1
D: .

DNA: TGTGCCAGCTCACCAACGGCCGGGACCCAATCCTACGAGCAGTACTTC
CDR3: CASSPTAGTQSYEQYF
V: TRBV18
size: .
J: TRBJ2-7
D: .

DNA: TGTGCCAGCAGACTAGCGGGAAGCTCCACAGATACGCAGTATTTT
CDR3: CASRLAGSSTDTQYF
V: TRBV7-2
size: .
J: TRBJ2-3
D: TRBD2

DNA: TGTGCCAGCAGCGGAACCGGACAGGGGGACTATGAAAAACTGTTTTTT
CDR3: CASSGTGQGDYEKLFF
V: TRBV9
size: few
J: TRBJ1-4
D: TRBD1

DNA: TGTGCCAGCAGCGCTAGCGGGAGGGCCTTAGATACGCAGTATTTT
CDR3: CASSASGRALDTQYF
V: TRBV9
size: .
J: TRBJ2-3
D: TRBD2

DNA: TGTGCCAGCAGCCCGGCGACAGCTAACTATGGCTACACCTTC
CDR3: CASSPATANYGYTF
V: TRBV27
size: .
J: TRBJ1-2
D: .

DNA: TGTGCCAGCTCACCACGCATTTTCGACTATGGCTACACCTTC
CDR3: CASSPRIFDYGYTF
V: TRBV18
size: .
J: TRBJ1-2
D: .

DNA: TGTGCCAGCAGCCAGACCGCCGGGGGTCTTCAAGAGACCCAGTACTTC
CDR3: CASSQTAGGLQETQYF
V: TRBV4-2
size: .
J: TRBJ2-5
D: .

DNA: TGTGCCAGCAGCACAGGGAACACTGAAGCTTTCTTT
CDR3: CASSTGNTEAFF
V: TRBV7-9
size: many
J: TRBJ1-1
D: .

DNA: TGTGCCAGCAGTTTGCGGCGGGAGTATTCAGAGACCCAGTACTTC
CDR3: CASSLRREYSETQYF
V: TRBV28
size: .
J: TRBJ2-5
D: TRBD2

DNA: TGTGCCAGCAGCGTAGATCACTTTCCTACCTACGAGCAGTACTTC
CDR3: CASSVDHFPTYEQYF
V: TRBV9
size: few
J: TRBJ2-7
D: .

DNA: TGCGCCAGCAGCCTCTTCGGGACGGATGCCTACGAGCAGTACTTC
CDR3: CASSLFGTDAYEQYF
V: TRBV5-1
size: .
J: TRBJ2-7
D: .